A selection of T cell receptor beta chains follows, all from one sample in a study of beta chain features in type 1 diabetes. Assay used: immunoSEQ multiplex PCR; TCRdb lists only in-frame clones, some missing. The sample holds 680,000 or so clones, around an eighth seen once. The specimen sequenced was naive CD4+ T cells from blood. These receptors were collected from a man aged 18 to 30 with type 1 diabetes. CDR3s include the opening cysteine and the closing phenylalanine or tryptophan. D genes are given only for firm matches. Size tells how often a clone was seen (once, few, many) or the class of an expanded clone, and some rows leave it out.

CDR3 protein	CDR3 DNA	CDR3 length	J gene	V gene	clone size	D gene
CASSLAMNQPQHF	TGTGCCAGCAGCTTAGCGATGAATCAGCCCCAGCATTTT	13	TRBJ1-5	TRBV7-6	.	.
CASGSGANVLTF	TGTGCCAGCGGGTCTGGGGCCAACGTCCTGACTTTC	12	TRBJ2-6	TRBV6-5	.	.
CASSLEDSYNEQFF	TGTGCCAGCAGCTTAGAAGATTCCTACAATGAGCAGTTCTTC	14	TRBJ2-1	TRBV7-3	.	.
CASSQETAVINTGELFF	TGCGCCAGCAGCCAAGAGACGGCGGTCATTAACACCGGGGAGCTGTTTTTT	17	TRBJ2-2	TRBV4-1	.	.
CSVVQRGYGYTF	TGCAGCGTCGTTCAGCGGGGGTATGGCTACACCTTC	12	TRBJ1-2	TRBV29-1	.	.
CSVVSSTDTQYF	TGCAGCGTTGTTTCTTCAACGGATACGCAGTATTTT	12	TRBJ2-3	TRBV29-1	.	.
CASSIGTGQGYTEAFF	TGTGCCAGTAGTATAGGGACGGGGCAGGGCTACACTGAAGCTTTCTTT	16	TRBJ1-1	TRBV19	few	.
CASSTQGRVGDEQYF	TGTGCCAGCAGTACCCAGGGCAGGGTGGGTGACGAGCAGTACTTC	15	TRBJ2-7	TRBV13	.	.
CASSVHGSGQPQHF	TGTGCCAGTAGTGTGCATGGGTCGGGTCAGCCCCAGCATTTT	14	TRBJ1-5	TRBV19	few	.
CSVRTGDWYTF	TGCAGCGTTAGGACAGGGGATTGGTACACCTTC	11	TRBJ1-2	TRBV29-1	few	TRBD1
CASSQKLDRNEKLFF	TGTGCCAGCAGCCAAAAACTGGACAGGAATGAAAAACTGTTTTTT	15	TRBJ1-4	TRBV7-8	.	TRBD1
CASSPPGPGELFF	TGTGCCAGCAGCCCCCCTGGACCGGGGGAGCTGTTTTTT	13	TRBJ2-2	TRBV7-2	.	.
CASSPDEGRWIETQYF	TGTGCCAGCAGCCCAGACGAGGGTCGATGGATAGAGACCCAGTACTTC	16	TRBJ2-5	TRBV9	.	.
CASSVVRLYEQYF	TGTGCCAGCAGTGTGGTCCGACTCTACGAGCAGTACTTC	13	TRBJ2-7	TRBV2	.	.
CASSVANRGPSYGYTF	TGTGCCAGCAGCGTAGCCAATCGGGGCCCCTCCTATGGCTACACCTTC	16	TRBJ1-2	TRBV9	few	.
CASSLGWGVPGELFF	TGTGCCAGCAGCTTAGGTTGGGGTGTACCCGGGGAGCTGTTTTTT	15	TRBJ2-2	TRBV11-2	.	.
CATSETHSMNTEAFF	TGTGCCACCAGCGAAACCCACAGCATGAACACTGAAGCTTTCTTT	15	TRBJ1-1	TRBV15	.	.
CASSVASKNTEAFF	TGTGCCAGCAGCGTAGCTTCGAAGAACACTGAAGCTTTCTTT	14	TRBJ1-1	TRBV9	few	.
CASSPSGTASSYEQYF	TGTGCCAGCTCACCAAGCGGGACAGCGAGCTCCTACGAGCAGTACTTC	16	TRBJ2-7	TRBV18	few	.
CASSTRGSAETQYF	TGTGCCAGCAGCACCCGGGGTAGCGCCGAGACCCAGTACTTC	14	TRBJ2-5	TRBV7-2	few	.
CASSPGASSNTEAFF	TGTGCCAGCTCACCAGGCGCCAGCTCTAACACTGAAGCTTTCTTT	15	TRBJ1-1	TRBV18	.	.
CASSADRTGSSYNSPLHF	TGTGCCAGCAGCGCCGATCGGACGGGGAGCTCCTATAATTCACCCCTCCACTTT	18	TRBJ1-6	TRBV9	.	.
CASSPILASYEQYF	TGTGCCAGCTCACCGATTTTGGCCTCCTACGAGCAGTACTTC	14	TRBJ2-7	TRBV18	few	.
CASSYSVGLGYGYTF	TGTGCCAGCAGTTACTCGGTGGGGCTTGGCTATGGCTACACCTTC	15	TRBJ1-2	TRBV6-5	few	.
CASSAGKDTEAFF	TGCGCCAGCAGTGCAGGGAAGGACACTGAAGCTTTCTTT	13	TRBJ1-1	TRBV5-1	few	.
CASSPGSYNSPLHF	TGTGCCAGCAGTCCTGGCTCCTATAATTCACCCCTCCACTTT	14	TRBJ1-6	TRBV27	.	.
CASSPSVSQETQYF	TGCGCCAGCAGCCCGTCGGTCTCCCAAGAGACCCAGTACTTC	14	TRBJ2-5	TRBV5-1	.	.
CASSYSVTVNSPLHF	TGTGCCAGCAGTTACTCGGTCACGGTGAATTCACCCCTCCACTTT	15	TRBJ1-6	TRBV6-5	.	.